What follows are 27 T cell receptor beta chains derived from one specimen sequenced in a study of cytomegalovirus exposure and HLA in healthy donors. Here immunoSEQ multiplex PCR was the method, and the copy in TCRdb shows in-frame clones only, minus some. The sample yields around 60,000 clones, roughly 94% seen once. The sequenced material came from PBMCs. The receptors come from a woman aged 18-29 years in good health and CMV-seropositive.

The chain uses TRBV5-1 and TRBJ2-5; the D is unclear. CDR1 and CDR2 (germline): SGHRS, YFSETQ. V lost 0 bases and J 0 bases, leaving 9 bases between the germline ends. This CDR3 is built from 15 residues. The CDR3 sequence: CASSLERSDQETQYF. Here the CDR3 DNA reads TGCGCCAGCAGCTTGGAACGGTCGGACCAAGAGACCCAGTACTTC. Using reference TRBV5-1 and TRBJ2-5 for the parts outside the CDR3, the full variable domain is KAGVTQTPRYLIKTRGQQVTLSCSPISGHRSVSWYQQTPGQGLQFLFEYFSETQRNKGNFPGRFSGRQFSNSRSEMNVSTLELGDSALYLCASSLERSDQETQYFGPGTRLLVL.

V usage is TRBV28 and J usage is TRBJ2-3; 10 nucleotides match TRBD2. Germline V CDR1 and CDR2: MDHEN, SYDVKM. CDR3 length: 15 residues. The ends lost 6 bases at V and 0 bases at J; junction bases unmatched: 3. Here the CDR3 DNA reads TGTGCCAGCAGCCCTAGCGGGAGAAGCACAGATACGCAGTATTTT. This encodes CASSPSGRSTDTQYF.

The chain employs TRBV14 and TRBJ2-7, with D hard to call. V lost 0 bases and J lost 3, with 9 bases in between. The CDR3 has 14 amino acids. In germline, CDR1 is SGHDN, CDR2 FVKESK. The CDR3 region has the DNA TGTGCCAGCAGCCAAGACCTGGGCCACTACGAGCAGTACTTC. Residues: CASSQDLGHYEQYF.

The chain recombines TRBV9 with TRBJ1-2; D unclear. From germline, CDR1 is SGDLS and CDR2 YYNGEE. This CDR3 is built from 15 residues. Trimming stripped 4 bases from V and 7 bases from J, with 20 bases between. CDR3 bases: TGTGCCAGCAGCTCCCCCTCAACGCGGGTTGGTGGCTACACCTTC. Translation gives CASSSPSTRVGGYTF.

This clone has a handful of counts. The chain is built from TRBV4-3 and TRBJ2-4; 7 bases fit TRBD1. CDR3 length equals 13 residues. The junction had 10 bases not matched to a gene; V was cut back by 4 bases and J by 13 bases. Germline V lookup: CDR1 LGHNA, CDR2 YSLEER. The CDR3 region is CASSRTGDKTQYF. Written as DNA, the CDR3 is TGCGCCAGCAGCCGAACAGGGGACAAAACCCAGTACTTC.

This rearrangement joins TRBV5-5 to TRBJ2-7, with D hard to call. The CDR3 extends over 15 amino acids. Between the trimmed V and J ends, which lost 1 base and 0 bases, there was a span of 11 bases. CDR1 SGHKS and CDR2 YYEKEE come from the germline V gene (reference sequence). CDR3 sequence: CASSLWQVSSYEQYF. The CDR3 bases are TGTGCCAGCAGCTTGTGGCAGGTCAGCTCCTACGAGCAGTACTTC.

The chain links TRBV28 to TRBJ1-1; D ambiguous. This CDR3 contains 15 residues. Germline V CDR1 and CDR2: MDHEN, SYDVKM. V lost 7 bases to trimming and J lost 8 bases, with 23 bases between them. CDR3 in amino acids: CASTPPPPGANEAFF. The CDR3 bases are TGTGCCAGCACCCCACCCCCCCCGGGTGCCAACGAAGCTTTCTTT.

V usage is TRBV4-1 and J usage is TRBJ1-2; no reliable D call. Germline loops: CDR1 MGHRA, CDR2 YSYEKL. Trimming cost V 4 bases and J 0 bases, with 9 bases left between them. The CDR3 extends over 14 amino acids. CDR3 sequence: CASSPTISNYGYTF. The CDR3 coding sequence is TGCGCCAGCAGCCCAACAATTTCTAACTATGGCTACACCTTC.

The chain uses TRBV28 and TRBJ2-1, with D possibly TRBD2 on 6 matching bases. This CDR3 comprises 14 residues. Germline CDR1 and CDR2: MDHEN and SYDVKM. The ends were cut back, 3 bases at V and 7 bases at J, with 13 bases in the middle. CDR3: CASSLGEVGNEQFF. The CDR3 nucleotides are TGTGCCAGCAGTTTGGGGGAGGTTGGGAATGAGCAGTTCTTC. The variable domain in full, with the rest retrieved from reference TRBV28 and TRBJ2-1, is DVKVTQSSRYLVKRTGEKVFLECVQDMDHENMFWYRQDPGLGLRLIYFSYDVKMKEKGDIPEGYSVSREKKERFSLILESASTNQTSMYLCASSLGEVGNEQFFGPGTRLTVL.

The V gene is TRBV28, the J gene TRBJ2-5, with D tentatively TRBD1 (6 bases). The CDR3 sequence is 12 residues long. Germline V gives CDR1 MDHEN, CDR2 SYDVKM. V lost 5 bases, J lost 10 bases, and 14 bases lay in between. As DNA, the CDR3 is TGTGCCAGCAGTAGGGGGACCGTGGACCAGTACTTC. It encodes CASSRGTVDQYF.

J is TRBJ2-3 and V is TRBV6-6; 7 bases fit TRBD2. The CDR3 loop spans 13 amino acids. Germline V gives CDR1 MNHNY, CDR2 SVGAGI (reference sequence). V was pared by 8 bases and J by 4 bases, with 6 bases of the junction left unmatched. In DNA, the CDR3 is TGTGCCAGCGAGCGGGGAACGGCAGATACGCAGTATTTT. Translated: CASERGTADTQYF.

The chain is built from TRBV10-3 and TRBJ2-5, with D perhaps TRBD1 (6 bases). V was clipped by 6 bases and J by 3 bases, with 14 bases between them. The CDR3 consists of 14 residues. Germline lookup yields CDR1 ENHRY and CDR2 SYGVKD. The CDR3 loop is CAIRPGHDEETQYF. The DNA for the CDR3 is TGTGCCATCAGACCGGGACATGACGAAGAGACCCAGTACTTC.

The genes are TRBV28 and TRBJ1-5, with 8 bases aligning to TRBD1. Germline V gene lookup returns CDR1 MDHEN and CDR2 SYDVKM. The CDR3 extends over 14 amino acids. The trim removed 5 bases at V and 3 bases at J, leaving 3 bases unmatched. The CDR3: CASSGQGYNQPQHF. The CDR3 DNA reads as TGTGCCAGCAGTGGACAGGGCTACAATCAGCCCCAGCATTTT.

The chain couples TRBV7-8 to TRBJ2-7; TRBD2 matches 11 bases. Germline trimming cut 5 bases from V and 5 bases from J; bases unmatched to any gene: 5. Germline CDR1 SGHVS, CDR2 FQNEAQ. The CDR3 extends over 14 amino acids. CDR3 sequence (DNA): TGTGCCAGCAGCCCCGGACTAGCGGGCCACGAGCAGTACTTC. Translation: CASSPGLAGHEQYF.

The CDR3 bases are TGTGCCAGCAGCTTAGTTGGGACAGGGAATGAAAAACTGTTTTTT. Amino acid sequence: CASSLVGTGNEKLFF. V usage is TRBV7-6 and J usage is TRBJ1-4; 9 bases are a match to TRBD1. Trimming at V came to 1 base and at J to 5 bases, leaving 2 bases not matched to a gene. The germline CDR1 and CDR2 sequences are SGHVS and FNYEAQ. CDR3 size: 15 residues. The full variable domain, in which reference TRBV7-6 and TRBJ1-4 provide the parts outside the CDR3, is GAGVSQSPRYKVTKRGQDVALRCDPISGHVSLYWYRQALGQGPEFLTYFNYEAQQDKSGLPNDRFSAERPEGSISTLTIQRTEQRDSAMYRCASSLVGTGNEKLFFGSGTQLSVL.

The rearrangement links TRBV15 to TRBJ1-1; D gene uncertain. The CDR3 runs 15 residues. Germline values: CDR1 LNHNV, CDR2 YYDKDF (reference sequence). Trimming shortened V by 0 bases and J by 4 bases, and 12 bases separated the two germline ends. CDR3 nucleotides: TGTGCCACCAGCAGAGATGAACACCCGGGCACTGAAGCTTTCTTT. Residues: CATSRDEHPGTEAFF.

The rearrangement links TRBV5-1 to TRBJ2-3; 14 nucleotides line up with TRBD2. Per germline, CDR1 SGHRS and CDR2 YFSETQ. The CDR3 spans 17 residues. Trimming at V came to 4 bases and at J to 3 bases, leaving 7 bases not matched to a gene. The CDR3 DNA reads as TGCGCCAGCAGCAGGACTAGCGGGAGGAGTCAGACAGATACGCAGTATTTT. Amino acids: CASSRTSGRSQTDTQYF.

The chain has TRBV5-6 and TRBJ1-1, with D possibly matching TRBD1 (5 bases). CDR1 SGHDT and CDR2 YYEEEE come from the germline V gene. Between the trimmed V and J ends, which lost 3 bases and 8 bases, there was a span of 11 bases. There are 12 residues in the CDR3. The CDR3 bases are TGTGCCAGCAGCTCGGGACTCTTGGAAGCTTTCTTT. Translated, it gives CASSSGLLEAFF.

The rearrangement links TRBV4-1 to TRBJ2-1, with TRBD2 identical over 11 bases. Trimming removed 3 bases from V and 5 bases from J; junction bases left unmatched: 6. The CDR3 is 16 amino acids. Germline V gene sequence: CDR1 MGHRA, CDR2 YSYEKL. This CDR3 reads CASSHSSGRANNEQFF. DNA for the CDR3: TGCGCCAGCAGCCACAGTAGCGGGAGGGCGAACAATGAGCAGTTCTTC.

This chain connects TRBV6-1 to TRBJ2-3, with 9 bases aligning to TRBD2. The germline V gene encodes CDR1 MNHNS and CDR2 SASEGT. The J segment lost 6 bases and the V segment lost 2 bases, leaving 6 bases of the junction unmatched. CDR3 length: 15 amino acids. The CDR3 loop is CASSEPAGGSDTQYF. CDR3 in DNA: TGTGCCAGCAGTGAACCGGCGGGGGGGAGTGATACGCAGTATTTT.

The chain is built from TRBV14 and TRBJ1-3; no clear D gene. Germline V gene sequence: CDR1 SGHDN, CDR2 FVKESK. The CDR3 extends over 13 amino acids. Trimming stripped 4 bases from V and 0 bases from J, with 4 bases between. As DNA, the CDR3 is TGTGCCAGCAGCCTGTACTCTGGAAACACCATATATTTT. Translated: CASSLYSGNTIYF.

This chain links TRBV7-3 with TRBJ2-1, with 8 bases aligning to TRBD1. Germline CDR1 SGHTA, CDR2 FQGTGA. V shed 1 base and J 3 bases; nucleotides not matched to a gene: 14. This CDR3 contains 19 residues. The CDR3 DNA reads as TGTGCCAGCAGCTTAAAGGACCAGGGGGCGTTCGCAAGCTACAATGAGCAGTTCTTC. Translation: CASSLKDQGAFASYNEQFF.

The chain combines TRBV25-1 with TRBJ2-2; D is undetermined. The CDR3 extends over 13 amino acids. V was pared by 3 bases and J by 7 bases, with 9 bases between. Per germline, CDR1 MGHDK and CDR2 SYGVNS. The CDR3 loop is CASSDEVVGELFF. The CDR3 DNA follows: TGTGCCAGCAGTGATGAGGTGGTCGGGGAGCTGTTTTTT.

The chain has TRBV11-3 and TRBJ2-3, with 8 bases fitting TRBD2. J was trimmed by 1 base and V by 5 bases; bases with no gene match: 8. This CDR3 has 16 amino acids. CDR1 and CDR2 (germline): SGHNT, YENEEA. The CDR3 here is CASSQVAGGRTDTQYF. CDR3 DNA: TGTGCCAGCAGCCAGGTTGCGGGGGGTCGCACAGATACGCAGTATTTT.

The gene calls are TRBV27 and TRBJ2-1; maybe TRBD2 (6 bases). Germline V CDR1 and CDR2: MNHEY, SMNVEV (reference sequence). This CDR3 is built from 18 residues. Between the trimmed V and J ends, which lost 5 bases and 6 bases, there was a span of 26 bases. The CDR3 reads CASSPSPLALMEGNEQFF. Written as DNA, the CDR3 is TGTGCCAGCAGTCCCTCCCCTCTAGCCCTGATGGAGGGCAATGAGCAGTTCTTC.

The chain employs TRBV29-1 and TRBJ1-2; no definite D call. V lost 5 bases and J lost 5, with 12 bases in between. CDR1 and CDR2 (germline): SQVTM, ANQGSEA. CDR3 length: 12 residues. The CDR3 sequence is CSVLTGEYGYTF. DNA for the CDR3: TGCAGCGTTCTGACTGGAGAATATGGCTACACCTTC. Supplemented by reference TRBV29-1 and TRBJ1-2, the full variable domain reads SAVISQKPSRDICQRGTSLTIQCQVDSQVTMMFWYRQQPGQSLTLIATANQGSEATYESGFVIDKFPISRPNLTFSTLTVSNMSPEDSSIYLCSVLTGEYGYTFGSGTRLTVV.

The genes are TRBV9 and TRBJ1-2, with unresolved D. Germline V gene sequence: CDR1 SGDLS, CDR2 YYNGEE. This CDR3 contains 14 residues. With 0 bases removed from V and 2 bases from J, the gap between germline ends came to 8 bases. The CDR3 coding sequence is TGTGCCAGCAGCGTAGACAGTCTCAACTATGGCTACACCTTC. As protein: CASSVDSLNYGYTF.